These 30 T cell receptor beta chains were sequenced from one sample in a study of beta chain features in type 1 diabetes. Expressed TCRB transcripts got sequenced, as all isolated RNA was reverse transcribed. Some clones are missing from TCRdb's copy, which holds only in-frame ones; the method was immunoSEQ multiplex PCR. The table includes some 410,000 clones, about an eighth detected once. Sequencing used naive CD4+ T cells from blood. All receptors come from a young woman in good health.

This clone appeared a few times. J is TRBJ1-2 and V is TRBV23-1, with D maybe TRBD1 (6 bases). TRBV23-1 is labeled an ORF, and its function is uncertain. V gave up 8 bases and J gave up 3 bases, with 19 bases separating them. This CDR3 spans 15 amino acids. CDR3 region: CASCYLGGADYGYTF. CDR3 bases: TGCGCCAGCTGCTATTTAGGGGGAGCCGACTATGGCTACACCTTC.

This clone was detected only a few times. This chain joins TRBV7-2 and TRBJ2-5, with D uncertain. The germline gives CDR1 SGHTA, CDR2 FQGNSA. With 5 bases removed from V and 4 bases from J, the gap between germline ends came to 17 bases. This CDR3 has 15 amino acids. DNA for the CDR3: TGTGCCAGCAGCCTAAGGTCTTCCTGGGGAGAGACCCAGTACTTC. Translation: CASSLRSSWGETQYF.

The V and J genes are TRBV11-2 and TRBJ2-6, with TRBD1 as a possible D gene (6 bases). The CDR3 totals 16 residues. The V and J ends lost 6 bases and 2 bases respectively, with 14 bases between them. Germline V CDR1 and CDR2: SGHAT, FQNNGV. This CDR3 is CASSFTAGAGANVLTF. The CDR3 DNA reads TGTGCCAGCAGTTTTACGGCAGGGGCTGGGGCCAACGTCCTGACTTTC.

The rearrangement uses TRBV6-6 and TRBJ2-6; D perhaps matches TRBD1 (5 bases). This CDR3 is built from 14 residues. V was trimmed by 7 bases and J by 0 bases, leaving 7 bases between them. Germline lookup yields CDR1 MNHNY and CDR2 SVGAGI (reference sequence). CDR3 nucleotides: TGTGCCAGCATGGGGCCCTCTGGGGCCAACGTCCTGACTTTC. Its protein product is CASMGPSGANVLTF.

This clone was recorded a few times. This rearrangement joins TRBV4-2 to TRBJ1-1, with D unresolved. CDR1 LGHNA and CDR2 YNFKEQ come from the germline V gene. Trimming cost V 4 bases and J 4 bases, with 10 bases left between them. The CDR3 consists of 13 residues. CDR3 region: CASSRVAGTEAFF. The CDR3 DNA follows: TGTGCCAGCAGCCGGGTCGCTGGCACTGAAGCTTTCTTT.

The chain recombines TRBV5-1 with TRBJ1-3; weak D call: TRBD1 (5 bases). Per germline, CDR1 SGHRS and CDR2 YFSETQ. The CDR3 totals 15 residues. The germline V and J ends were trimmed by 2 bases and 0 bases, with 9 bases remaining between them. Here the CDR3 reads CASSFDDSSGNTIYF. CDR3 coding DNA: TGCGCCAGCAGCTTTGACGACAGCTCTGGAAACACCATATATTTT.

The rearrangement joins TRBV29-1 to TRBJ2-4; 7 bases map to TRBD2. Germline V lookup: CDR1 SQVTM, CDR2 ANQGSEA. Trimming at V came to 4 bases and at J to 7 bases, leaving 10 bases not matched to a gene. The CDR3 is 14 residues long. The CDR3 sequence: CSVGVGGSWNIQYF. CDR3 nucleotides: TGCAGCGTTGGGGTTGGCGGGAGCTGGAACATTCAGTACTTC.

A note on this clone: Other DNA sequences from this sample encode an identical CDR3 as well. V and J are TRBV4-3 and TRBJ1-5; D call uncertain. The CDR3 totals 15 residues. Germline V gene lookup returns CDR1 LGHNA and CDR2 YSLEER. The V and J ends lost 0 bases and 0 bases respectively, with 6 bases between them. CDR3 region: CASSQDGFSNQPQHF. DNA of the CDR3: TGCGCCAGCAGCCAAGACGGATTTAGCAATCAGCCCCAGCATTTT.

This clone was seen only a few times. J is TRBJ1-1 and V is TRBV29-1, with D hard to call. CDR3 length equals 14 residues. The V gene lost 4 bases and the J gene lost 0 bases, with 12 bases spanning the gap. The germline CDR1 and CDR2 sequences are SQVTM and ANQGSEA. CDR3: CSVAPAWLNTEAFF. The CDR3 DNA is TGCAGCGTTGCCCCGGCCTGGCTGAACACTGAAGCTTTCTTT.

This rearrangement joins TRBV5-5 to TRBJ2-1; D gene ambiguous. The V and J ends lost 4 bases and 4 bases respectively, with 12 bases between them. CDR1 and CDR2 (germline): SGHKS, YYEKEE (reference sequence). The CDR3 has 14 amino acids. For the CDR3, the DNA is TGTGCCAGCAGCCCGAGCCCCAGATACAATGAGCAGTTCTTC. The encoded protein is CASSPSPRYNEQFF.

This clone occurred a few times. The V gene is TRBV7-3, the J gene TRBJ1-6; possible D gene TRBD1, 5 bases. The length of the CDR3 is 15 residues. The germline V and J ends were trimmed by 6 bases and 6 bases, with 15 bases remaining between them. Germline loops: CDR1 SGHTA, CDR2 FQGTGA. The CDR3 loop reads CASSSGTGGNSPLHF. The CDR3 DNA reads TGTGCCAGCAGTTCCGGGACGGGGGGTAATTCACCCCTCCACTTT.

The chain is built from TRBV28 and TRBJ2-1, with 11 bases aligning to TRBD2. The CDR3 loop spans 16 amino acids. Losses at the gene ends were 5 bases for V and 4 bases for J; bases not matched to a gene: 7. Germline lookup yields CDR1 MDHEN and CDR2 SYDVKM. DNA of the CDR3: TGTGCCAGCAGTCCCACTAGCGGGGGAAAGTACAATGAGCAGTTCTTC. This translates into CASSPTSGGKYNEQFF.

This clone came up a few times. The J gene is TRBJ2-5, the V gene TRBV7-2, with 12 bases aligning to TRBD2. The CDR3 extends over 19 amino acids. Germline V gene lookup returns CDR1 SGHTA and CDR2 FQGNSA. After removal of 4 bases from V and 6 bases from J, the junction contained 18 bases not matched to a gene. The CDR3 DNA reads TGTGCCAGCAGCTCGGAGATCGGACTAGCGGGAAGGAAGAGTAAGACCCAGTACTTC. It yields the protein CASSSEIGLAGRKSKTQYF.

Comments on this clone: At the DNA level, this CDR3 is encoded by other sequences in the same sample as well. The CDR3 here is CASGLVRETQYF. The CDR3, as DNA: TGTGCTAGTGGTTTGGTAAGAGAGACCCAGTACTTC. The rearrangement uses TRBV12-5 and TRBJ2-5; D gene ambiguous. CDR3 length: 12 residues. Trimming removed 0 bases at V and 4 bases at J, with 3 bases between. Germline CDR1 is LGHNT and CDR2 is FRNRAP.

The chain couples TRBV7-9 to TRBJ1-4; TRBD1 is a possible D gene (5 bases). The V gene lost 5 bases and the J gene lost 7 bases, with 17 bases spanning the gap. CDR3 length: 15 residues. CDR1 is SEHNR and CDR2 is FQNEAQ in the germline V gene (reference sequence). The CDR3 DNA sequence: TGTGCCAGCAGCCCTCAGGCGGGGCGCGGTGAAAAACTGTTTTTT. It specifies CASSPQAGRGEKLFF.

This clone was picked up a small number of times. CDR3 sequence reads: CASSWDSAGGEQYV. The CDR3 DNA reads as TGCGCCAGCAGCTGGGATTCCGCGGGGGGCGAGCAGTACGTC. The chain uses TRBV5-1 and TRBJ2-7, with 8 bases fitting TRBD2. Germline trimming cut 3 bases from V and 6 bases from J; bases unmatched to any gene: 8. The CDR3 has 14 residues. Germline V CDR1 and CDR2: SGHRS, YFSETQ.

This clone occurred a few times. V gene TRBV28 combines with J gene TRBJ2-3, with 8 bases fitting TRBD1. This CDR3 has 15 residues. The V segment lost 3 bases and the J segment 6 bases; nucleotides outside the gene matches: 8. CDR1 is MDHEN and CDR2 is SYDVKM in the germline V gene. DNA of the CDR3: TGTGCCAGCAGTTTCGGCAGGGGGCGAGCGGATACGCAGTATTTT. This codes for CASSFGRGRADTQYF.

In its sample, this clone was seen a few times. V usage is TRBV2 and J usage is TRBJ1-4; D gene unclear. The CDR3 has 13 residues. V lost 6 bases to trimming and J lost 5 bases, with 10 bases between them. Germline loops: CDR1 SNHLY, CDR2 FYNNEI. CDR3 coding DNA: TGTGCCAGCAGAATTTGGGAAAATGAAAAACTGTTTTTT. This sequence encodes CASRIWENEKLFF.

The chain recombines TRBV7-3 with TRBJ2-1; tentatively, D is TRBD2 (6 bases). The CDR3 length is 15 residues. The germline V gene encodes CDR1 SGHTA and CDR2 FQGTGA. Trimming left V 3 bases short and J 3 bases short, with 12 bases between. The CDR3 protein is CASSFGGPIYNEQFF. The CDR3 nucleotides read TGTGCCAGCAGCTTCGGAGGGCCAATCTACAATGAGCAGTTCTTC.

The chain employs TRBV7-8 and TRBJ2-3; TRBD2 matches at 7 bases. Per germline, CDR1 SGHVS and CDR2 FQNEAQ. CDR3 length equals 17 residues. Trimming took 6 bases from V and 0 from J; bases not matched to a gene: 12. The CDR3 coding sequence is TGTGCCAGCAGATATTCGCGGGGCGGGAGTAGCACAGATACGCAGTATTTT. It translates to CASRYSRGGSSTDTQYF. The full variable domain, in which reference TRBV7-8 and TRBJ2-3 provide the parts outside the CDR3, is GAGVSQSPRYKVAKRGQDVALRCDPISGHVSLFWYQQALGQGPEFLTYFQNEAQLDKSGLPSDRFFAERPEGSVSTLKIQRTQQEDSAVYLCASRYSRGGSSTDTQYFGPGTRLTVL.

This clone was counted only a few times. V gene TRBV2 combines with J gene TRBJ2-5; D call uncertain. V was cut by 5 bases and J by 5 bases, with 15 bases left in between. Germline loops: CDR1 SNHLY, CDR2 FYNNEI. CDR3 size: 14 residues. The CDR3 coding sequence is TGTGCCAGCAGTAGGGCTAGGCGAGAGGAGACCCAGTACTTC. Its translation is CASSRARREETQYF.

This chain connects TRBV19 to TRBJ1-5; perhaps TRBD1 as D (6 bases). The CDR3 is 13 amino acids. V dropped 5 bases and J dropped 7 bases, with 12 bases sitting between them. Germline lookup yields CDR1 LNHDA and CDR2 SQIVND (reference sequence). CDR3 loop: CASSLQGGQPQHF. CDR3 nucleotides: TGTGCCAGTAGTTTACAGGGTGGACAGCCCCAGCATTTT. Drawing the rest from reference TRBV19 and TRBJ1-5, the complete variable domain is DGGITQSPKYLFRKEGQNVTLSCEQNLNHDAMYWYRQDPGQGLRLIYYSQIVNDFQKGDIAEGYSVSREKKESFPLTVTSAQKNPTAFYLCASSLQGGQPQHFGDGTRLSIL.

This clone appeared a few times. This chain connects TRBV9 to TRBJ2-2; 8 bases are a match to TRBD2. Germline values: CDR1 SGDLS, CDR2 YYNGEE. This CDR3 has 15 residues. The ends lost 0 bases at V and 7 bases at J; junction bases unmatched: 5. In DNA form, the CDR3 reads TGTGCCAGCAGCGTAGCCGGGAGGGCGGTCGGGGAGCTGTTTTTT. Translation: CASSVAGRAVGELFF. Combining the CDR3 with reference TRBV9 and TRBJ2-2 gives the whole variable domain DSGVTQTPKHLITATGQRVTLRCSPRSGDLSVYWYQQSLDQGLQFLIQYYNGEERAKGNILERFSAQQFPDLHSELNLSSLELGDSALYFCASSVAGRAVGELFFGEGSRLTVL.

The rearrangement uses TRBV5-4 and TRBJ1-1; D is undetermined. CDR3 size: 15 residues. Trimming took off 3 bases at V and 0 bases at J, with 12 bases between the two ends. Germline assignment: CDR1 SGHNT and CDR2 YYREEE (reference sequence). In nucleotides, the CDR3 is TGTGCCAGCAGCTCGGAGGTTTATATGAACACTGAAGCTTTCTTT. Translated: CASSSEVYMNTEAFF.

This clone came up a few times. The V gene is TRBV2, the J gene TRBJ2-5; D might be TRBD1 (6 bases). Germline CDR1 and CDR2: SNHLY and FYNNEI. V was trimmed by 3 bases and J by 5 bases, leaving 10 bases between them. The CDR3 has 13 amino acids. As DNA, the CDR3 is TGTGCCAGCAGTGATGAACAGGGCGAGACCCAGTACTTC. It encodes CASSDEQGETQYF.

The gene calls are TRBV20-1 and TRBJ2-1; D might be TRBD1 (5 bases). Looked up from germline, CDR1 is DFQATT and CDR2 is SNEGSKA (reference sequence). Trimming took 3 bases from V and 9 from J, leaving 9 bases between them. The CDR3 totals 11 residues. As DNA, the CDR3 is TGCAGTGCTAGGCTAGGGGTTGAGCAGTTCTTC. Translated: CSARLGVEQFF.

The chain uses TRBV14 and TRBJ1-2; D is possibly TRBD1 (5 bases). The CDR3 runs 13 residues. CDR1 SGHDN and CDR2 FVKESK come from the germline V gene. The V and J ends lost 1 base and 7 bases respectively, with 10 bases between them. CDR3 region: CASSQGGASGYTF. CDR3 in DNA: TGTGCCAGCAGCCAAGGAGGGGCATCTGGCTACACCTTC. The whole variable domain, remainder taken from reference TRBV14 and TRBJ1-2, is EAGVTQFPSHSVIEKGQTVTLRCDPISGHDNLYWYRRVMGKEIKFLLHFVKESKQDESGMPNNRFLAERTGGTYSTLKVQPAELEDSGVYFCASSQGGASGYTFGSGTRLTVV.

This clone was seen only once. The chain couples TRBV6-5 to TRBJ1-2; no definite D call. This CDR3 region has 12 residues. The V gene's germline CDR1 is MNHEY and CDR2 SVGAGI. The V and J ends lost 5 bases and 8 bases respectively, with 12 bases between them. The CDR3, as DNA: TGTGCCAGCAGTAACGCCAGAGGCGGCTACACCTTC. Protein sequence: CASSNARGGYTF.

DNA of the CDR3: TGTGCCAGCAGCTTAGTGGGACTACCCTACGAGCAGTACTTC. Translating it yields CASSLVGLPYEQYF. V gene TRBV7-9 combines with J gene TRBJ2-7; 7 bases map to TRBD2. Germline CDR1 reads SEHNR; CDR2 reads FQNEAQ (reference sequence). CDR3 length: 14 amino acids. V was pared by 1 base and J by 2 bases, with 2 bases of the junction left unmatched.

The table lists this clone with a few counts. The rearrangement joins TRBV27 to TRBJ2-7, with a possible D match to TRBD1 (5 bases). The germline CDR1 and CDR2 sequences are MNHEY and SMNVEV (reference sequence). This CDR3 region has 15 residues. The V end lost 3 bases, the J end lost 0 bases, and 12 bases lay between the germline ends. CDR3 amino acids: CASSFFGRASYEQYF. The CDR3 region has the DNA TGTGCCAGCAGTTTCTTCGGCAGGGCCTCCTACGAGCAGTACTTC.